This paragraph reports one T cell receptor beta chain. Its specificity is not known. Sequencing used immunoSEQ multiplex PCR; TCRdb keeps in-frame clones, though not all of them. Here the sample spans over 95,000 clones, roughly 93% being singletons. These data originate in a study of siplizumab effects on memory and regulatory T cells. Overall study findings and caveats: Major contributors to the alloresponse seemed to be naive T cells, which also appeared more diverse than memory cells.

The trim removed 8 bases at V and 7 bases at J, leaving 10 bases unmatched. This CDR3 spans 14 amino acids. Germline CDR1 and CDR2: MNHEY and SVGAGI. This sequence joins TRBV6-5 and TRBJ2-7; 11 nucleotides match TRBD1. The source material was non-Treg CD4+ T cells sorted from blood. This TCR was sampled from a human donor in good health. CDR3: CASHTGQGAREQYF. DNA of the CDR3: TGTGCCAGCCACACCGGACAGGGGGCGAGGGAGCAGTACTTC.